These 23 T cell receptor beta chains originate from one sample sequenced in a study of blood T cells in healthy people across ages. A second PCR, run for about 7 to 11 cycles, used a sample-barcoded 5' primer plus a J-beta primer mix. Via MiXCR, TCRdb re-called the 5' RACE reads, giving one row per CDR3 protein. The top ten hold 13% of the sample, which has about 1.1 million distinct CDR3 sequences, 35% to 40% seen once. The source material was blood. The receptor set was obtained from a man between 18 and 35 years old in good health.

This clonotype was recorded a few times. The chain is built from TRBV20-1 and TRBJ2-1; a weak D match, TRBD1 (5 bases). Germline values: CDR1 DFQATT, CDR2 SNEGSKA (reference sequence). V gave up 3 bases and J gave up 2 bases, with 14 bases separating them. The CDR3 length is 15 residues. DNA for the CDR3: TGCAGTGCTAGTTGGGCAGGGATGACCTACAATGAGCAGTTCTTC. Amino acid sequence: CSASWAGMTYNEQFF.

This CDR3 is CSARTGGVEQYF. CDR3 bases: TGCAGTGCTAGGACAGGGGGCGTCGAGCAGTACTTC. The J gene is TRBJ2-7, the V gene TRBV20-1, with 10 nucleotides matching TRBD1. Trimming took 3 bases from V and 6 from J; bases not matched to a gene: 2. The CDR3 loop spans 12 amino acids. From germline, CDR1 is DFQATT and CDR2 SNEGSKA (reference sequence).

The chain couples TRBV7-2 to TRBJ2-3, with 12 positions matching TRBD2. V lost 5 bases, J lost 4 bases, and 7 bases stayed unmatched. The CDR3 is 16 amino acids. CDR1 SGHTA and CDR2 FQGNSA come from the germline V gene. CDR3 in DNA: TGTGCCAGCAGCGCCCGGGCTAGCGGGGGGGCAGATACGCAGTATTTT. Amino acids: CASSARASGGADTQYF.

V and J are TRBV6-2 or TRBV6-3 and TRBJ2-3; no definite D call. Germline values: CDR1 MNHEY, CDR2 SVGEGT. This CDR3 comprises 15 residues. Trimming shortened V by 2 bases and J by 2 bases, and 11 bases separated the two germline ends. CDR3 in amino acids: CASSYPASNTDTQYF. Here the CDR3 DNA reads TGTGCCAGCAGTTACCCGGCCTCCAACACAGATACGCAGTATTTT.

This clonotype was detected a few times. The genes are TRBV20-1 and TRBJ2-7; 8 bases agree with TRBD1. The CDR3 runs 17 residues. Germline CDR1 reads DFQATT; CDR2 reads SNEGSKA (reference sequence). Germline trimming cut 3 bases from V and 0 bases from J; bases unmatched to any gene: 13. The CDR3: CSARGIWTGKSSYEQYF. The CDR3 DNA is TGCAGTGCTAGGGGGATTTGGACAGGGAAAAGCTCCTACGAGCAGTACTTC.

This chain links TRBV19 with TRBJ2-5, with no clear D. The CDR3 is 13 residues long. Trimming took off 5 bases at V and 4 bases at J, with 11 bases between the two ends. Germline loops: CDR1 LNHDA, CDR2 SQIVND (reference sequence). This CDR3 is CASSAKGTETQYF. Written as DNA, the CDR3 is TGTGCCAGTAGTGCCAAGGGTACAGAGACCCAGTACTTC.

V gene TRBV12-5 combines with J gene TRBJ2-7; D perhaps matches TRBD1 (6 bases). The germline gives CDR1 LGHNT, CDR2 FRNRAP. CDR3 size: 14 residues. Trimming pared 1 base from V and 5 bases from J, leaving 12 bases between. CDR3 in DNA: TGTGCTAGTGGTTTGGAGCAGGGGTTCGACGAGCAGTACTTC. This translates into CASGLEQGFDEQYF.

This chain uses TRBV7-2 with TRBJ1-5; D gene uncertain. The CDR3 runs to 14 residues. CDR1 is SGHTA and CDR2 is FQGNSA in the germline V gene. The V gene lost 5 bases and the J gene lost 1 base, with 9 bases spanning the gap. CDR3 DNA sequence: TGTGCCAGCAGCGTAGTCAGCAGCAATCAGCCCCAGCATTTT. Protein sequence: CASSVVSSNQPQHF.

This sequence joins TRBV20-1 and TRBJ2-1; tentatively, D is TRBD2 (6 bases). CDR3 length: 14 residues. CDR1 DFQATT and CDR2 SNEGSKA come from the germline V gene (reference sequence). V lost 2 bases to trimming and J lost 9 bases, with 17 bases between them. The CDR3 nucleotides read TGCAGTGCTAGAATGGTAGGCGGGGCAGGTGAGCAGTTCTTC. This translates into CSARMVGGAGEQFF.

This clonotype was detected a few times. The gene calls are TRBV15 and TRBJ1-2; D not certain. Germline CDR1 is LNHNV and CDR2 is YYDKDF (reference sequence). The germline V and J ends were trimmed by 3 bases and 4 bases, with 15 bases remaining between them. This CDR3 has 15 amino acids. In DNA, the CDR3 is TGTGCCACCAGCAGGACCCCTGGTGGCTCCTATGGCTACACCTTC. This encodes CATSRTPGGSYGYTF.

This clonotype occurred once. A read error may be the cause here, since a much bigger clone is one base away. The rearrangement joins TRBV4-1 to TRBJ1-2; D is perhaps TRBD1 (5 bases). CDR1 is MGHRA, CDR2 YSYEKL, per germline. This CDR3 is built from 15 residues. The ends were cut back, 0 bases at V and 1 base at J, with 9 bases in the middle. The CDR3 sequence is CASSQDTGGNYGYTF. In DNA, the CDR3 is TGCGCCAGCAGCCAAGATACCGGGGGTAACTATGGCTACACCTTC.

The rearrangement joins TRBV4-2 to TRBJ1-2; tentatively, D is TRBD1 (5 bases). The CDR3 runs 16 residues. V lost 0 bases to trimming and J lost 3 bases, with 14 bases between them. Germline lookup yields CDR1 LGHNA and CDR2 YNFKEQ. The CDR3 DNA sequence: TGTGCCAGCAGCCAAGATCTGGGGCAGGACTACTATGGCTACACCTTC. Amino acid sequence: CASSQDLGQDYYGYTF.

This clonotype was recorded a few times. This rearrangement joins TRBV12-3 or TRBV12-4 to TRBJ2-5, with TRBD2 as a possible D gene (6 bases). The CDR3 totals 15 residues. V lost 1 base, J lost 4 bases, and 13 bases lay in between. CDR3 protein: CASSLVGGDRETQYF. The CDR3 nucleotides read TGTGCCAGCAGTTTAGTCGGCGGGGATAGAGAGACCCAGTACTTC.

V usage is TRBV15 and J usage is TRBJ2-1; D unclear. V lost 1 base to trimming and J lost 5 bases, with 3 bases between them. From germline, CDR1 is LNHNV and CDR2 YYDKDF (reference sequence). CDR3 length: 12 residues. CDR3 region: CATSRANNEQFF. For the CDR3, the DNA is TGTGCCACCAGCAGAGCAAACAATGAGCAGTTCTTC.

The rearrangement joins TRBV7-6 to TRBJ2-5; 14 nucleotides match TRBD2. With V trimmed by 2 bases and J by 3 bases, 11 bases remained unmatched. Germline loops: CDR1 SGHVS, CDR2 FNYEAQ. The CDR3 runs to 19 residues. CDR3 nucleotides: TGTGCCAGCAGCTTATCGGCGGGACTAGCGGGGGTCCGGGAAGAGACCCAGTACTTC. Its translation is CASSLSAGLAGVREETQYF.

The CDR3 nucleotides are TGTGCCAGCCCGAAGGCAACGGTGGACTCTTCGGGTTCCTACAATGAGCAGTTCTTC. It codes for CASPKATVDSSGSYNEQFF. This chain joins TRBV7-9 and TRBJ2-1, with D possibly being TRBD2 (5 bases). Germline V lookup: CDR1 SEHNR, CDR2 FQNEAQ (reference sequence). V was trimmed by 8 bases and J by 1 base, leaving 27 bases between them. The length of the CDR3 is 19 residues.

The DNA for the CDR3 is TGCGCCAGCAGCCTTAACAGGGCCCGAAATTCACCCCTCCACTTT. Encoded protein: CASSLNRARNSPLHF. The chain employs TRBV4-3 and TRBJ1-6; possible D gene TRBD1, 6 bases. The germline CDR1 and CDR2 sequences are LGHNA and YSLEER. The CDR3 covers 15 residues. V was cut by 4 bases and J by 7 bases, with 14 bases left in between.

This clonotype has just a few counts. The V gene is TRBV9, the J gene TRBJ1-2; TRBD1 matches 8 bases. The V segment lost 2 bases and the J segment 7 bases; nucleotides outside the gene matches: 10. The CDR3 spans 15 residues. From germline, CDR1 is SGDLS and CDR2 YYNGEE. CDR3 nucleotide sequence: TGTGCCAGCAGCGTGGGGACAGGTGGACTAGGTGGCTACACCTTC. Protein product: CASSVGTGGLGGYTF.

This clonotype was seen only a few times. This chain joins TRBV5-5 and TRBJ1-1; D is unresolved. V lost 1 base to trimming and J lost 1 base, with 14 bases between them. This CDR3 has 16 residues. Looked up from germline, CDR1 is SGHKS and CDR2 is YYEKEE (reference sequence). This chain's CDR3 is CASSLSVSGSNTEAFF. The CDR3, as DNA: TGTGCCAGCAGCTTGAGTGTTTCGGGTTCGAACACTGAAGCTTTCTTT.

The chain has TRBV12-3 or TRBV12-4 and TRBJ1-1, with D possibly TRBD1 on 5 matching bases. CDR3 size: 12 residues. Trimming pared 10 bases from V and 8 bases from J, leaving 17 bases between. The CDR3 sequence: CAILLVGREAFF. The CDR3 coding sequence is TGTGCCATCTTGCTAGTGGGACGGGAAGCTTTCTTT.

J is TRBJ2-7 and V is TRBV6-2 or TRBV6-3; a possible D gene is TRBD1 (6 bases). With 7 bases removed from V and 7 bases from J, the gap between germline ends came to 17 bases. Germline V CDR1 and CDR2: MNHEY, SVGEGT. The CDR3 covers 13 residues. The CDR3 region has the DNA TGTGCCAGCATCAACAGGGTTCCCGGTGAGCAGTACTTC. Protein sequence: CASINRVPGEQYF.

DNA for the CDR3: TGCAGTGCTAGAGAAATGGGGGGCAGGCGTGGAAACACCATATATTTT. This translates into CSAREMGGRRGNTIYF. V usage is TRBV20-1 and J usage is TRBJ1-3, with a tentative D call TRBD1 (6 bases). The CDR3 is 16 amino acids. Per the germline V gene, CDR1 is DFQATT and CDR2 is SNEGSKA (reference sequence). Trimming pared 0 bases from V and 3 bases from J, leaving 15 bases between.

This clonotype appeared a few times. The rearrangement uses TRBV13 and TRBJ2-1; maybe TRBD2 (5 bases). The CDR3 is 16 residues long. V lost 5 bases, J lost 4 bases, and 18 bases lay in between. The germline gives CDR1 PRHDT, CDR2 FYEKMQ (reference sequence). The CDR3 is CASSPPRAGRYNEQFF. The CDR3 DNA is TGTGCCAGCAGCCCCCCGAGGGCAGGCCGGTACAATGAGCAGTTCTTC.